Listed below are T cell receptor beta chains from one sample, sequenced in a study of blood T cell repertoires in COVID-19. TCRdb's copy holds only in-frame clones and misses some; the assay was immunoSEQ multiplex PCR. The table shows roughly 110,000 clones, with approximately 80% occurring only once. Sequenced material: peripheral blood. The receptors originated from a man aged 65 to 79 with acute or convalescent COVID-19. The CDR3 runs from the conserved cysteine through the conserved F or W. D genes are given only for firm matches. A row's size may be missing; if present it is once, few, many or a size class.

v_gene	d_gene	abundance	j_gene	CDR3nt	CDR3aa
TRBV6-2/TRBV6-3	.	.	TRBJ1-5	TGTGCCAGCAGTTACACAAGGGGGACTATAGATAGCAATCAGCCCCAGCATTTT	CASSYTRGTIDSNQPQHF
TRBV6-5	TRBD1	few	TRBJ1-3	TGTGCCAGCAGTTACTCACAGGGGGAAATTGGAAACACCATATATTTT	CASSYSQGEIGNTIYF
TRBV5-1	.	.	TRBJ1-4	TGCGCCAGCAGCTCGTCGGGGGAGGGGATTCAAAAACTGTTTTTT	CASSSSGEGIQKLFF
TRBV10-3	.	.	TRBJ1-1	TGTGCCATCCGACACGAGAACACTGAAGCTTTCTTT	CAIRHENTEAFF
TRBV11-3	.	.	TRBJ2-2	TGTGCCAGCAGCCCGAGCGGACCGACCGGGGAGCTGTTTTTT	CASSPSGPTGELFF
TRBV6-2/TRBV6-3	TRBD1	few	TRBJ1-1	TGTGCCAGCACCCCTCAGGGGGGACACCGGAGGACTGAAGCTTTCTTT	CASTPQGGHRRTEAFF
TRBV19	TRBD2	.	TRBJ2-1	TGTGCCAGTAGTATAGAAGCGGGGGTCCCAGATGAGCAGTTCTTC	CASSIEAGVPDEQFF
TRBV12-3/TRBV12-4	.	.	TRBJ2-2	TGTGCCAGCAGTCTAAGAAACACCGGGGAGCTGTTTTTT	CASSLRNTGELFF
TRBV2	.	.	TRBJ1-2	TGTGCCAGCAGCCCTCAGGGGCCAGCCGCTAACTATGGCTACACCTTC	CASSPQGPAANYGYTF
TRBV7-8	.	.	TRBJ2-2	TGTGCCAGCTGTTTAGGACTTTCGAACACCGGGGAGCTGTTTTTT	CASCLGLSNTGELFF
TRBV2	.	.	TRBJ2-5	TGTGCCAGCAGTGTAGAAGCCCAAGAGACCCAGTACTTC	CASSVEAQETQYF
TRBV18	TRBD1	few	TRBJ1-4	TGTGCCAGCTCACCGATGATACAGGGGGCGACGACTAATGAAAAACTGTTTTTT	CASSPMIQGATTNEKLFF
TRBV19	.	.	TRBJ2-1	TGTGCCAGTAGTGAAACAGGGAGCTCCTACAATGAGCAGTTCTTC	CASSETGSSYNEQFF
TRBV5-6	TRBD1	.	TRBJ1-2	TGTGCCAGCAGCTTGTTGCAGGGGGCTGCCGGCTACACCTTC	CASSLLQGAAGYTF
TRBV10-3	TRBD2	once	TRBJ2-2	TGTGCCACAAATGAACTAGCGGGGGGGCCGACCGGGGAGCTGTTTTTT	CATNELAGGPTGELFF
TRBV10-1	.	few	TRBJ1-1	TGCGCCAGCAGTTTTCGACAGGAAGCTTTCTTT	CASSFRQEAFF
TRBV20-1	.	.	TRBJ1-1	TGCAGTGCTAGTCCGACAGGGAACACTGAAGCTTTCTTT	CSASPTGNTEAFF
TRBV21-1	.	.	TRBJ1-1	TGTGCCAGCAGCAAAAATTTGCAGGGGGCAACTGAAGCTTTCTTT	CASSKNLQGATEAFF
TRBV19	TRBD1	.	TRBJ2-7	TGTGCCAGTAGTAGGGTTGGACAGGGGGCTCGAGAGCAGTACTTC	CASSRVGQGAREQYF
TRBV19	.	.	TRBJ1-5	TGTGCCAGTATTCGGAAGGCAGGGAATCAGCCCCAGCATTTT	CASIRKAGNQPQHF
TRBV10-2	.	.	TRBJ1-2	TGCGCCAGCAGTGAGTCGCAGGGGCATGGCTACACCTTC	CASSESQGHGYTF
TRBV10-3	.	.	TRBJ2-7	TGTGCCATCAGATCCGGGACTTCGAGCTCCTACGAGCAGTACTTC	CAIRSGTSSSYEQYF
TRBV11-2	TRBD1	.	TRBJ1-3	TGTGCCAGCAGCAACCCGGGACAGGGGGGAAACACCATATATTTT	CASSNPGQGGNTIYF
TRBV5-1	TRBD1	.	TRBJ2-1	TGCGCCAGCAGAACTGACAGGGTGAATGAGCAGTTCTTC	CASRTDRVNEQFF
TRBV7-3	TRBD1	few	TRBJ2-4	TGTGCCAGCAGCCAACGGGACAGGGCGATACTAGCCAAAAACATTCAGTACTTC	CASSQRDRAILAKNIQYF
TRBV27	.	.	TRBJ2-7	TGTGCCAGCAGTAGCGACAGGCTCTCCTACGAGCAGTACTTC	CASSSDRLSYEQYF
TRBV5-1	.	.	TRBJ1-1	TGCGCCAGCAGCTTGCGGGGAAACGTGAACACTGAAGCTTTCTTT	CASSLRGNVNTEAFF
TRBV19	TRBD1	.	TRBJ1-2	TGTGCCAGTAGCCGGACAGGGCAGGTAGATCTTCATACCTTC	CASSRTGQVDLHTF
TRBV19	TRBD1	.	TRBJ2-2	TGTGCCAGTAGTCCGCGGACAGGGGGTAACACCGGGGAGCTGTTTTTT	CASSPRTGGNTGELFF
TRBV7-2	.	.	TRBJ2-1	TGTGCCAGCGTCACGCGGGGAGAATCATGGGATGAGCAGTTCTTC	CASVTRGESWDEQFF
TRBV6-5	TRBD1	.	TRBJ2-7	TGTGCCAGCAGCCCATGGACAGGGCGGTACGAGCAGTACTTC	CASSPWTGRYEQYF
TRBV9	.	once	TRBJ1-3	TGTGCCAGCAGCGTAGGCGATTCGGGAAACTCTGGAAACACCATATATTTT	CASSVGDSGNSGNTIYF
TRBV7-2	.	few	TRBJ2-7	TGTGCCAGCAGCCCTTACAGTATGGGTACCTACGAGCAGTACTTC	CASSPYSMGTYEQYF
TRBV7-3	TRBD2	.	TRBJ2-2	TGTGCCAGCAGCCCGACTAGCGGGGGGGCCGTGGAGCTGTTTTTT	CASSPTSGGAVELFF
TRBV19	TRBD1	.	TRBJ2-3	TGTGCCAGTAGTGACAGGGAGGATACGCAGTATTTT	CASSDREDTQYF
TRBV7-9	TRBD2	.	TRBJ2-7	TGTGCAGCGGGGCAGCTCCAAAGCTACGAGCAGTACTTC	CAAGQLQSYEQYF
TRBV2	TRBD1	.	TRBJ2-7	TGTGCCAGCAGTGACTTTACCGGACAGGTATCTTCCAGTACCTACGAGCAGTACTTC	CASSDFTGQVSSSTYEQYF
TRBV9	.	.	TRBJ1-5	TGTGCCAGCAGCGCGGGGACTCCTAATCAGCCCCAGCATTTT	CASSAGTPNQPQHF
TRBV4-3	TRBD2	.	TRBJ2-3	TGCGCCAGCAGCCATACTACCCGATCGGGGGGGACCACAGATACGCAGTATTTT	CASSHTTRSGGTTDTQYF
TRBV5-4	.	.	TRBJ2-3	TGTGCCAGCAGCTTGGCAGGGTTTGCAGATACGCAGTATTTT	CASSLAGFADTQYF
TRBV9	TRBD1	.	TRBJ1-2	TGTGCCAGCAGCACCACGGGAGGGACAGTCGGAGAAGGCTACACCTTC	CASSTTGGTVGEGYTF
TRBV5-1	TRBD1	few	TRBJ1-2	TGCGCCAGCAGCTCATGGGACAGGGCGGGTGGCTACACCTTC	CASSSWDRAGGYTF
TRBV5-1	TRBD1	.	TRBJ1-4	TGCGCCAGCAGCTTGGGGAACCGGGACAGAAATGAAAAACTGTTTTTT	CASSLGNRDRNEKLFF
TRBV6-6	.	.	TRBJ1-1	TGTGCCAGCAGTTATGACATGAACACTGAAGCTTTCTTT	CASSYDMNTEAFF
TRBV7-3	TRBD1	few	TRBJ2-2	TGTGCCAGCAGTACCGGGACAGGGGCCACCGGGGAGCTGTTTTTT	CASSTGTGATGELFF
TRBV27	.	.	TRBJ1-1	TGTGCCAGCAGTTTCGACAGAATCACTGAAGCTTTCTTT	CASSFDRITEAFF
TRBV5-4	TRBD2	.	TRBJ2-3	TGTGCCAGCAGCTCAGGACTAGCGGGGGATACAGATACGCAGTATTTT	CASSSGLAGDTDTQYF
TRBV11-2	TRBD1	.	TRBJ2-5	TGTGCCAGCAGCCAGACAGGGACCCAAGAGACCCAGTACTTC	CASSQTGTQETQYF
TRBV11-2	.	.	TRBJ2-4	TGTGCCAGCAGTCTCCTCCCAGGGGCACTAGCCAAAAACATTCAGTACTTC	CASSLLPGALAKNIQYF
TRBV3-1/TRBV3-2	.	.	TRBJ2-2	TGTGCCAGCAGCCGACCCCCGGGGGACACCGGGGAGCTGTTTTTT	CASSRPPGDTGELFF
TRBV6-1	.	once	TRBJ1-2	TGTGCCAGCAGTGAAAGGGGCCCGGACTATGGCTACACCTTC	CASSERGPDYGYTF
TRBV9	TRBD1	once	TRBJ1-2	TGTGCCAGCAGCCTGGGACAGTCCCCTCAGAGTGGCTACACCTTC	CASSLGQSPQSGYTF
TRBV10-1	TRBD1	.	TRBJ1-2	TGCGCCAGCATTACAGGGGCTGGCTACACCTTC	CASITGAGYTF
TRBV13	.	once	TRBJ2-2	TGTGCCAGCAGCTTCTCCCCGTTCGCGAACACCGGGGAGCTGTTTTTT	CASSFSPFANTGELFF
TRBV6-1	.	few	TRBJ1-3	TGTGCCAGCAGTGAACCAGGGACTGGAAACACCATATATTTT	CASSEPGTGNTIYF
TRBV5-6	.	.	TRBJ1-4	TGTGCCAGCACACTACCTTCGGCTAATGAAAAACTGTTTTTT	CASTLPSANEKLFF
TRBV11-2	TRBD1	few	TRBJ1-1	TGTGCCAGCAGCGCCGAGGGGGCGAACACTGAAGCTTTCTTT	CASSAEGANTEAFF
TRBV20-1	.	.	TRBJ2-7	TGCAGTGCTAGTCTAGTACAGGGTTCCTACGAGCAGTACTTC	CSASLVQGSYEQYF
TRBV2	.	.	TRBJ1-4	TGTGCCAGCAATCGAGGAGGGGCTATTGAAAAACTGTTTTTT	CASNRGGAIEKLFF